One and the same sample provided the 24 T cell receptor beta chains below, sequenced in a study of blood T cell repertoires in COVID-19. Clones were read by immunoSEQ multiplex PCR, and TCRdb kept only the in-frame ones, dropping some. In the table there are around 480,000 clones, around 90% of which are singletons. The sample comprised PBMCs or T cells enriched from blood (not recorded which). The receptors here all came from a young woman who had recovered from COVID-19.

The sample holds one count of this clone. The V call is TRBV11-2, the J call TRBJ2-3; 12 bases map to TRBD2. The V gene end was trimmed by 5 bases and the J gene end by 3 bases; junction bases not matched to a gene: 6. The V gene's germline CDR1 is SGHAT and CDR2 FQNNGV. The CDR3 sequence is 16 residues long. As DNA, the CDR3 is TGTGCCAGCAGCACTTGGACTAGCGGGGCAACAGATACGCAGTATTTT. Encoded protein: CASSTWTSGATDTQYF.

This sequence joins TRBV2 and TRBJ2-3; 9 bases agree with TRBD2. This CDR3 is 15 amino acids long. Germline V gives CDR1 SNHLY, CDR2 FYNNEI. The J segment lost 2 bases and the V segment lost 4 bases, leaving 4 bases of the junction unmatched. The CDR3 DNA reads TGTGCCAGCAGTGTTCCTAGCGGGGACACAGATACGCAGTATTTT. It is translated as CASSVPSGDTDTQYF.

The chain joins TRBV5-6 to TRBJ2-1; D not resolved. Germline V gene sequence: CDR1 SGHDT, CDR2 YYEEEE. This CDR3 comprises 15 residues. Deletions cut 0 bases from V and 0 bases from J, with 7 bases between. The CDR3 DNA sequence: TGTGCCAGCAGCTTGGTAGCCATCTCCTACAATGAGCAGTTCTTC. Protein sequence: CASSLVAISYNEQFF.

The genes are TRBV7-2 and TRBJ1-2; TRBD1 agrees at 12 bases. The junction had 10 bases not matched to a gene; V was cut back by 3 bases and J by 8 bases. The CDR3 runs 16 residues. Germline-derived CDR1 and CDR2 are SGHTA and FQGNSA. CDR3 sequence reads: CASSLFGWDRGQGYTF. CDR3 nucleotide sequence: TGTGCCAGCAGCTTGTTCGGCTGGGACAGGGGGCAAGGCTACACCTTC.

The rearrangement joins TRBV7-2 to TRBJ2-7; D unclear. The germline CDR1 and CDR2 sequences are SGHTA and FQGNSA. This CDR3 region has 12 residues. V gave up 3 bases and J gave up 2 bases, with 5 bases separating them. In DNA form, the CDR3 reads TGTGCCAGCAGCTTGCGGACCTACGAGCAGTACTTC. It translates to CASSLRTYEQYF.

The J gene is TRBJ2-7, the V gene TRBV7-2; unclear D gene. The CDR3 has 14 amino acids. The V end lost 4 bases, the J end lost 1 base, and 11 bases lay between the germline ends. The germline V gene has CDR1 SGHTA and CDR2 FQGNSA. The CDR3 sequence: CASSSTRSSYEQYF. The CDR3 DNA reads TGTGCCAGCAGCTCCACCCGGTCTTCCTACGAGCAGTACTTC.

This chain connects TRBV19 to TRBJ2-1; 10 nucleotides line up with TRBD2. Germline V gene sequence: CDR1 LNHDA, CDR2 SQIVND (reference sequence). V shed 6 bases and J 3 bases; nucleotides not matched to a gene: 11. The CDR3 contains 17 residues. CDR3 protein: CASRPPRASGGYNEQFF. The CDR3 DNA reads TGTGCCAGTAGACCCCCCCGAGCTAGCGGGGGCTACAATGAGCAGTTCTTC.

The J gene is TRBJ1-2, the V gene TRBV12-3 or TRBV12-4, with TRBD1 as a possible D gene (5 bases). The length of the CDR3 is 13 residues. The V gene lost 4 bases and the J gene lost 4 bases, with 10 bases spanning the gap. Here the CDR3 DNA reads TGTGCCAGCAGTTCAGGGCCGGGCTATGGCTACACCTTC. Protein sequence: CASSSGPGYGYTF.

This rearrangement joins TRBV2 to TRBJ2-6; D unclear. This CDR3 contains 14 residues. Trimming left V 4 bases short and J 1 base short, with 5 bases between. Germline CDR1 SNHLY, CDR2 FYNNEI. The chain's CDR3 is CASSVESGANVLTF. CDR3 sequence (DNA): TGTGCCAGCAGTGTGGAGTCTGGGGCCAACGTCCTGACTTTC. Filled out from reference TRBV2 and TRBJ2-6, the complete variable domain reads EPEVTQTPSHQVTQMGQEVILRCVPISNHLYFYWYRQILGQKVEFLVSFYNNEISEKSEIFDDQFSVERPDGSNFTLKIRSTKLEDSAMYFCASSVESGANVLTFGAGSRLTVL.

CDR3 sequence: CSASFSGSLTPGYTF. The DNA of the CDR3 is TGCAGTGCTAGTTTTTCCGGGTCCTTAACCCCTGGCTACACCTTC. This chain uses TRBV20-1 with TRBJ1-2; D ambiguous. Trimming left V 3 bases short and J 7 bases short, with 21 bases between. This CDR3 spans 15 amino acids. Germline CDR1 is DFQATT and CDR2 is SNEGSKA (reference sequence).

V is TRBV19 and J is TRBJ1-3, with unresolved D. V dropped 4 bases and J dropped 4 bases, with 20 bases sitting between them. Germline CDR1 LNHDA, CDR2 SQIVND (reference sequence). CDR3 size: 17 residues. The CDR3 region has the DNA TGTGCCAGTAGTAGAATAACGGGAGTTCAGTCCGGAAACACCATATATTTT. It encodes CASSRITGVQSGNTIYF.

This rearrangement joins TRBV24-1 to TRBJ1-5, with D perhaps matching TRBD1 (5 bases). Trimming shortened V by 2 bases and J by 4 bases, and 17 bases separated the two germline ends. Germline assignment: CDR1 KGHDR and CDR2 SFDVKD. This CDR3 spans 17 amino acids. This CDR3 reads CATSDSQVTGRNQPQHF. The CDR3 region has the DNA TGTGCCACCAGTGATTCCCAAGTCACAGGCAGAAATCAGCCCCAGCATTTT.

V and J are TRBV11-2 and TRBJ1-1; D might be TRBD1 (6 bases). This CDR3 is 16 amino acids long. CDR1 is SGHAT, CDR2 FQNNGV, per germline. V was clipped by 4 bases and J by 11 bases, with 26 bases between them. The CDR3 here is CASSSLTPGQRWRAFF. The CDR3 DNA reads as TGTGCCAGCAGCTCCCTAACGCCCGGACAGCGGTGGAGGGCTTTCTTT.

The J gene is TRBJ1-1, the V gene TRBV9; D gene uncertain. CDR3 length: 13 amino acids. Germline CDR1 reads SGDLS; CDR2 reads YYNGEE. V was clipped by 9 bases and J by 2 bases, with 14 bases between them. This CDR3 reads CANPPRGNTEAFF. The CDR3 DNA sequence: TGTGCCAACCCCCCCCGGGGTAACACTGAAGCTTTCTTT.

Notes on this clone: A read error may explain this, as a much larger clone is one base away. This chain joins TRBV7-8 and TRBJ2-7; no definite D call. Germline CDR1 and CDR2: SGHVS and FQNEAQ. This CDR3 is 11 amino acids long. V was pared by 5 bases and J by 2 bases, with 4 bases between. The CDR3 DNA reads TGTGCCAGCAGCCCAGCCTACGAGCAGTACTTC. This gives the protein CASSPAYEQYF.

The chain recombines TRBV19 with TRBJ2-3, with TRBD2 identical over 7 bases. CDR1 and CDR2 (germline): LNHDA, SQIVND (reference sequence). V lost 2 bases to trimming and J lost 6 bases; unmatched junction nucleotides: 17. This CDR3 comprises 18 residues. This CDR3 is CASSIPRGSGVLVDTQYF. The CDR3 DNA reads TGTGCCAGTAGTATACCCCGGGGGAGCGGGGTCCTAGTGGATACGCAGTATTTT.

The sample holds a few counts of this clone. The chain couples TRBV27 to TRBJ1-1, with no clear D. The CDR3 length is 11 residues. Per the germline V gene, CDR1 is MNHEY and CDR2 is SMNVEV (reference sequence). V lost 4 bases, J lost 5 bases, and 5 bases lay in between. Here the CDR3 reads CASSSLTEAFF. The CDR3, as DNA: TGTGCCAGCAGTTCCCTGACTGAAGCTTTCTTT.

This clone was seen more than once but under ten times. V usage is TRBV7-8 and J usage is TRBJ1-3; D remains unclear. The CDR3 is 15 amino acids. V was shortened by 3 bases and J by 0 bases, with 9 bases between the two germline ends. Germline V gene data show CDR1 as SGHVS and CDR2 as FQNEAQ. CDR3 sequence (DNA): TGTGCCAGCAGCTTTTCAGGCCGCTCTGGAAACACCATATATTTT. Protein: CASSFSGRSGNTIYF.

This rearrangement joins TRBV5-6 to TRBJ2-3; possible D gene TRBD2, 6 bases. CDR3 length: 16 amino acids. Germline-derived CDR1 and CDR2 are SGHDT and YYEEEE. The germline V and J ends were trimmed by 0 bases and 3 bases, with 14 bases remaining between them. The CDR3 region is CASSLAVSGGTDTQYF. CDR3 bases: TGTGCCAGCAGCTTGGCCGTTAGCGGCGGGACAGATACGCAGTATTTT.

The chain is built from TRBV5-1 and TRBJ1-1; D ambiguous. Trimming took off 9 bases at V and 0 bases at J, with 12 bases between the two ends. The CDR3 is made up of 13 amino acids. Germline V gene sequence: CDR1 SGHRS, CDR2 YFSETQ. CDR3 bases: TGCGCCACCAGAGGAGATTTGAACACTGAAGCTTTCTTT. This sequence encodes CATRGDLNTEAFF.

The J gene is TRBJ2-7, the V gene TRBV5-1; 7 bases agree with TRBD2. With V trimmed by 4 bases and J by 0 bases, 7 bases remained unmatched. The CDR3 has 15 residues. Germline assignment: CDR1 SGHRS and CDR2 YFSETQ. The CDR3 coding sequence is TGCGCCAGCAGCCCCTCAGCTAGCGGCTCCTACGAGCAGTACTTC. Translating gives CASSPSASGSYEQYF.

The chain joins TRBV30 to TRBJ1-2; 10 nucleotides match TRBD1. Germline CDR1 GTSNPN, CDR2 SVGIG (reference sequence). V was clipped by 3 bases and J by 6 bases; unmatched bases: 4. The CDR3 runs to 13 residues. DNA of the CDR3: TGTGCCTGGAGCGCTGGGACAGGGGATGGCTACACCTTC. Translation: CAWSAGTGDGYTF.

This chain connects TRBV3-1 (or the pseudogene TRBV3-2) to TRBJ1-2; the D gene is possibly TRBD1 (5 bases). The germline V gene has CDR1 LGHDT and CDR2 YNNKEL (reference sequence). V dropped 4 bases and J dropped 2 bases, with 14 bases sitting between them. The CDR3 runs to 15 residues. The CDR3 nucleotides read TGTGCCAGCAGCCTCGGGACGGGGGTCAACTATGGCTACACCTTC. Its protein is CASSLGTGVNYGYTF.

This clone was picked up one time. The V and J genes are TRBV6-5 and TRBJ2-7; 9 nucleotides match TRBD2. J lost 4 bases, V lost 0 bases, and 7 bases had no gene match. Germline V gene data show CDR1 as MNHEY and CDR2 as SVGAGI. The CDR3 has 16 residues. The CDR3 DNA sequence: TGTGCCAGCAGTTACTCGGGCGGGGGGGCTACTTACGAGCAGTACTTC. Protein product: CASSYSGGGATYEQYF.